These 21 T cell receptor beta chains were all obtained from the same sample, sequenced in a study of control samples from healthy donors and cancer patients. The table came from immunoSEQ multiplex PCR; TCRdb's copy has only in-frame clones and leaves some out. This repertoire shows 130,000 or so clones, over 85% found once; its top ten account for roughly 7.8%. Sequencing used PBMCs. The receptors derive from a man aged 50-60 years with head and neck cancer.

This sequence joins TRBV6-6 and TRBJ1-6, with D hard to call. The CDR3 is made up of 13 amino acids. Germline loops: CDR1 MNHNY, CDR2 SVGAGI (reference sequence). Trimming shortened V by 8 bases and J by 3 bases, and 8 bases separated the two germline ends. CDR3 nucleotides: TGTGCCAGCGTGCAGCTCTATAATTCACCCCTCCACTTT. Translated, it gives CASVQLYNSPLHF.

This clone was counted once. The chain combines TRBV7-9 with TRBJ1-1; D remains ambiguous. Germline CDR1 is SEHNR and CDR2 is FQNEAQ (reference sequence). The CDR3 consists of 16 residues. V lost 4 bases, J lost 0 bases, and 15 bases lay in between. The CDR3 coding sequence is TGTGCCAGCAGCTCACCGAATGGACGTTTGAACACTGAAGCTTTCTTT. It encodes CASSSPNGRLNTEAFF.

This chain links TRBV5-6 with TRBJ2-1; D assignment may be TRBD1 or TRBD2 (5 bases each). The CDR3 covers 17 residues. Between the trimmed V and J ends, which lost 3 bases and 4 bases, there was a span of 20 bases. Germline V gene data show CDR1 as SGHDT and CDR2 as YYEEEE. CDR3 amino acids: CASSSTRVRGSYNEQFF. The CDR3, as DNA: TGTGCCAGCAGCTCTACAAGGGTTCGGGGCAGTTACAATGAGCAGTTCTTC.

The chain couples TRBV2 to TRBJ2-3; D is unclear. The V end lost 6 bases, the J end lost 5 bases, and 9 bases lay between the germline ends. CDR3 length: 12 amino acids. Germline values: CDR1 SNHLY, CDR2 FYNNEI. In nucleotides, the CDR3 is TGTGCCAGCAGGGGGTTGGGAGATACGCAGTATTTT. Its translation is CASRGLGDTQYF.

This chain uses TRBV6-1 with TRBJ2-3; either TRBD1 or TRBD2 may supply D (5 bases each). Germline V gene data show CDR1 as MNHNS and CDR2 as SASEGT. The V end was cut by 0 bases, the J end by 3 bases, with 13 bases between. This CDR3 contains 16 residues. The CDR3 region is CASSEAGGSGTDTQYF. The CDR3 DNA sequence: TGTGCCAGCAGTGAAGCTGGGGGTTCTGGGACAGATACGCAGTATTTT.

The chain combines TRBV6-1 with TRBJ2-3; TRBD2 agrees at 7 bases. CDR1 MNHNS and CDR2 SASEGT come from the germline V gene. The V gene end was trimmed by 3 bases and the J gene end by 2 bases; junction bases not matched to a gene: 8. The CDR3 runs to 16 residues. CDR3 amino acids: CASSDPRLAVTDTQYF. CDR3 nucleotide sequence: TGTGCCAGCAGTGACCCTCGACTAGCCGTCACAGATACGCAGTATTTT.

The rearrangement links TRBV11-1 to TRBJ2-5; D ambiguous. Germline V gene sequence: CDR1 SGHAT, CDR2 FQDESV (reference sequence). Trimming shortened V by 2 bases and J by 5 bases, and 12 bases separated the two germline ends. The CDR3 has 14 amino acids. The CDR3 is CASSLNGLGETQYF. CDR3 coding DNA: TGTGCCAGCAGCTTAAATGGCCTCGGCGAGACCCAGTACTTC.

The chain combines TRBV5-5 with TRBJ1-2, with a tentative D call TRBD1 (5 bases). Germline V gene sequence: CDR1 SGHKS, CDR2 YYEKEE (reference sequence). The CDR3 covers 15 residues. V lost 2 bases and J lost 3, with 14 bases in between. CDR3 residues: CASSFQGWGDYGYTF. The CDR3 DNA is TGTGCCAGCAGCTTCCAGGGTTGGGGCGACTATGGCTACACCTTC.

The CDR3 here is CASSVDGWFVELFF. The DNA for the CDR3 is TGTGCCAGCAGTGTAGACGGGTGGTTCGTGGAGCTGTTTTTT. The rearrangement links TRBV2 to TRBJ2-2; no clear D. Trimming pared 4 bases from V and 10 bases from J, leaving 16 bases between. Germline V gives CDR1 SNHLY, CDR2 FYNNEI. The CDR3 runs to 14 residues.

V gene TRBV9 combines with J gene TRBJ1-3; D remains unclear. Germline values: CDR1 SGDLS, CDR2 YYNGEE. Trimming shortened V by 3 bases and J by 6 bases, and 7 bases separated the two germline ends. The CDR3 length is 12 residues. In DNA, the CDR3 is TGTGCCAGCAGCGGAAACGAAAACACCATATATTTT. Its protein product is CASSGNENTIYF.

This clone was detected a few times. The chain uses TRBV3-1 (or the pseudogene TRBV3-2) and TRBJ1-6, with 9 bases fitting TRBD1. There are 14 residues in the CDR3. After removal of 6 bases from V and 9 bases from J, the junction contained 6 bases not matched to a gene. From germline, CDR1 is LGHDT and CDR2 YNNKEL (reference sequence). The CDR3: CASSEDRGRSPLHF. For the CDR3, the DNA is TGTGCCAGCAGTGAGGACAGGGGCCGTTCACCCCTCCACTTT.

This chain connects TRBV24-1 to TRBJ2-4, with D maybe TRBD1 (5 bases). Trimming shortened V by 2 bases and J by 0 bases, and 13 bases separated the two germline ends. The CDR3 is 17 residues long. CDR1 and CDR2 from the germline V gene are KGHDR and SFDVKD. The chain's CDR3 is CATSDSRDSLAKNIQYF. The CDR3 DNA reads TGTGCCACCAGTGATTCACGAGACAGCCTAGCCAAAAACATTCAGTACTTC.

The CDR3 nucleotides read TGTGCCAGCACCACTGGGGAGGGGGCCTTGGAGCAGTACTTC. Protein sequence: CASTTGEGALEQYF. V and J are TRBV28 and TRBJ2-7, with D possibly called TRBD1 or TRBD2 (7 bases each). Trimming removed 7 bases at V and 7 bases at J, with 20 bases between. Germline-derived CDR1 and CDR2 are MDHEN and SYDVKM. The CDR3 contains 14 residues.

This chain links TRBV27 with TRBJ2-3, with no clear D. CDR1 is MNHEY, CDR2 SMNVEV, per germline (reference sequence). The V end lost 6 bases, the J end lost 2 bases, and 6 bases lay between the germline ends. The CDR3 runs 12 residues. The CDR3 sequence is CASRKNTDTQYF. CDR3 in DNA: TGTGCCAGCAGGAAAAACACAGATACGCAGTATTTT.

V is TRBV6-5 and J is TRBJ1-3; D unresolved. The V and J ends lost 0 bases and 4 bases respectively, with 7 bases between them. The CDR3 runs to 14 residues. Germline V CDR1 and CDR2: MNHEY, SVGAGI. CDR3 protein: CASSYSRRGNTIYF. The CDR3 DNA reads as TGTGCCAGCAGTTACTCGAGAAGGGGAAACACCATATATTTT.

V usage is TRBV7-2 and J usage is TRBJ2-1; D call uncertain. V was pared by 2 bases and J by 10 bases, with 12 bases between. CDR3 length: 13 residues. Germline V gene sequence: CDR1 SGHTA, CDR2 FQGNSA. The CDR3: CASSLTPRREQFF. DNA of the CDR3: TGTGCCAGCAGCTTAACCCCTAGGCGGGAGCAGTTCTTC.

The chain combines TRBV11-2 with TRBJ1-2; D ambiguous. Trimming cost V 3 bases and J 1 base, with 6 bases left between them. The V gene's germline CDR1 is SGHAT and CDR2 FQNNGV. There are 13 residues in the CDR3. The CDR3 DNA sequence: TGTGCCAGCAGCTTCCGGGATAACTATGGCTACACCTTC. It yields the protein CASSFRDNYGYTF.

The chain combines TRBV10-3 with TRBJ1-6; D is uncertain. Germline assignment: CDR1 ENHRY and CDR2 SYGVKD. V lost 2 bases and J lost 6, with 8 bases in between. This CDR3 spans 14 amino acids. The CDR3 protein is CAISEGPSNSPLHF. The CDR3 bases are TGTGCCATCAGTGAGGGACCGTCTAATTCACCCCTCCACTTT.

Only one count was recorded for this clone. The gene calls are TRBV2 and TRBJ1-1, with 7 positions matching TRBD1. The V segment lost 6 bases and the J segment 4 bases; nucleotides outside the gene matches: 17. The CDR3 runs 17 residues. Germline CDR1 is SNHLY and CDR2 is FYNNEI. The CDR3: CASSGGEYRGSGTEAFF. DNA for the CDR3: TGTGCCAGCAGCGGGGGGGAGTACAGGGGATCAGGCACTGAAGCTTTCTTT.

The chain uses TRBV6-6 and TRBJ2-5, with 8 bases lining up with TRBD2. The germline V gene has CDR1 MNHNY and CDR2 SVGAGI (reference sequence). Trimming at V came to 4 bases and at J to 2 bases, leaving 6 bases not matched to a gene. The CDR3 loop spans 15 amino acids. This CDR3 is CASSSPLAGQETQYF. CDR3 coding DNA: TGTGCCAGCAGTTCTCCCCTAGCGGGTCAAGAGACCCAGTACTTC.

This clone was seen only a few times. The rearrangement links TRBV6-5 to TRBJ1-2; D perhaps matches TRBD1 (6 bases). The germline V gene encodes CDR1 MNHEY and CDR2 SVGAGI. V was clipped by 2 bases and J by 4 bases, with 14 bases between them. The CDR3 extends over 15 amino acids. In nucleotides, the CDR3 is TGTGCCAGCAGTTACGGAGCAGGGGCGGTCTATGGCTACACCTTC. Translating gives CASSYGAGAVYGYTF.